The next 31 T cell receptor beta chains were all read from a single sample in a study of blood T cell repertoires in COVID-19. Repertoires were generated with immunoSEQ multiplex PCR, while TCRdb's copy carries only in-frame clones and drops some. The sample holds over 250,000 clones, about nine tenths seen once. Sequencing input: PBMCs or T cells enriched from blood (not recorded which). These receptors were collected from a woman aged 55-70 years who had recovered from COVID-19.

The chain joins TRBV2 to TRBJ1-1; perhaps TRBD1 as D (6 bases). Germline lookup yields CDR1 SNHLY and CDR2 FYNNEI. V was pared by 6 bases and J by 5 bases, with 16 bases between. The CDR3 covers 14 residues. The CDR3 coding sequence is TGTGCCAGCAGGAAGGATGGGGGCGGAACTGAAGCTTTCTTT. Its translation: CASRKDGGGTEAFF. The entire variable domain, with the rest obtained from reference TRBV2 and TRBJ1-1, is as follows: EPEVTQTPSHQVTQMGQEVILRCVPISNHLYFYWYRQILGQKVEFLVSFYNNEISEKSEIFDDQFSVERPDGSNFTLKIRSTKLEDSAMYFCASRKDGGGTEAFFGQGTRLTVV.

The CDR3 nucleotides read TGTGCCAGCAGTGGAGCCCAGGGCCCATACAATGAGCAGTTCTTC. Residues: CASSGAQGPYNEQFF. The chain joins TRBV6-1 to TRBJ2-1, with TRBD1 as a possible D gene (5 bases). The V gene lost 4 bases and the J gene lost 4 bases, with 14 bases spanning the gap. Germline V lookup: CDR1 MNHNS, CDR2 SASEGT. CDR3 length: 15 amino acids.

This chain links TRBV7-3 with TRBJ1-6; no reliable D call. This CDR3 spans 13 amino acids. Germline CDR1 and CDR2: SGHTA and FQGTGA. Trimming took off 5 bases at V and 5 bases at J, with 7 bases between the two ends. DNA of the CDR3: TGTGCCAGCAGCCCTAACGATAATTCACCCCTCCACTTT. Protein sequence: CASSPNDNSPLHF.

This clone occurred once. CDR3 nucleotide sequence: TGTGCCAGCAGCTTTGAGTTAGGGGGCTCCTACTCCTACAATGAGCAGTTCTTC. Translated, it gives CASSFELGGSYSYNEQFF. The V gene is TRBV7-9, the J gene TRBJ2-1; 7 bases line up with TRBD1. This CDR3 has 18 residues. Germline loops: CDR1 SEHNR, CDR2 FQNEAQ (reference sequence). Trimming cost V 3 bases and J 0 bases; bases outside gene matches: 11.

The chain couples TRBV18 to TRBJ2-7; no firm D call. The CDR3 is 13 residues long. The V gene's germline CDR1 is KGHSH and CDR2 LQKENI. Trimming pared 2 bases from V and 5 bases from J, leaving 10 bases between. In DNA form, the CDR3 reads TGTGCCAGCTCACCAACCAGAAGTAACGAGCAGTACTTC. As protein: CASSPTRSNEQYF.

The chain recombines TRBV4-2 with TRBJ2-1, with 8 bases identical to TRBD2. V lost 0 bases to trimming and J lost 2 bases; unmatched junction nucleotides: 6. Germline V gene sequence: CDR1 LGHNA, CDR2 YNFKEQ. The CDR3 has 17 amino acids. CDR3 in DNA: TGTGCCAGCAGCCAAGACACGGGAGGGCTACCCTACAATGAGCAGTTCTTC. Translating it yields CASSQDTGGLPYNEQFF.

This chain links TRBV5-5 with TRBJ2-1; 9 positions agree with TRBD2. V lost 3 bases and J lost 2; bases outside the gene matches: 6. The CDR3 is made up of 16 amino acids. Germline V gene lookup returns CDR1 SGHKS and CDR2 YYEKEE (reference sequence). The CDR3 DNA sequence: TGTGCCAGCAGCTCCGGACTAGCGTCAGCCTACAATGAGCAGTTCTTC. It yields the protein CASSSGLASAYNEQFF.

This clone was recorded only once. V gene TRBV9 combines with J gene TRBJ1-1; perhaps TRBD1 as D (6 bases). Between the trimmed V and J ends, which lost 0 bases and 1 base, there was a span of 16 bases. The CDR3 sequence is 17 residues long. CDR1 is SGDLS and CDR2 is YYNGEE in the germline V gene. This CDR3 is CASSVGRRTASNTEAFF. Here the CDR3 DNA reads TGTGCCAGCAGCGTAGGGAGGAGGACAGCCTCGAACACTGAAGCTTTCTTT.

This chain connects TRBV30 to TRBJ1-2, with TRBD1 matching 8 bases. Germline CDR1 and CDR2: GTSNPN and SVGIG (reference sequence). Unmatched junction bases numbered 5, after V lost 1 base and J lost 7 bases. This CDR3 comprises 13 residues. CDR3 sequence: CAWSATGAGGYTF. The CDR3 DNA follows: TGTGCCTGGAGTGCGACAGGGGCAGGTGGCTACACCTTC.

The V call is TRBV3-1 (or the pseudogene TRBV3-2), the J call TRBJ1-4, with D possibly TRBD1 on 6 matching bases. This CDR3 spans 13 amino acids. The germline V and J ends were trimmed by 3 bases and 8 bases, with 10 bases remaining between them. Germline V gene sequence: CDR1 LGHDT, CDR2 YNNKEL (reference sequence). The CDR3: CASSQRTAEKLFF. In DNA, the CDR3 is TGTGCCAGCAGCCAGCGGACAGCGGAAAAACTGTTTTTT.

The V and J genes are TRBV9 and TRBJ2-3, with D tentatively TRBD2 (6 bases). The germline CDR1 and CDR2 sequences are SGDLS and YYNGEE. Trimming cost V 4 bases and J 2 bases, with 14 bases left between them. The length of the CDR3 is 15 residues. CDR3 sequence (DNA): TGTGCCAGCAGCCCCTCTAGCGTAATCACAGATACGCAGTATTTT. As protein: CASSPSSVITDTQYF.

The V gene is TRBV9, the J gene TRBJ2-5; 10 bases are a match to TRBD1. Unmatched junction bases numbered 5, after V lost 3 bases and J lost 3 bases. Per the germline V gene, CDR1 is SGDLS and CDR2 is YYNGEE. The CDR3 consists of 15 residues. CDR3 sequence reads: CASSAPGTGEETQYF. DNA for the CDR3: TGTGCCAGCAGCGCCCCCGGGACAGGGGAAGAGACCCAGTACTTC.

The CDR3 DNA sequence: TGTGCCAGCAGCTGGAGAGCTAATGAAAAACTGTTTTTT. Protein: CASSWRANEKLFF. The chain couples TRBV7-3 to TRBJ1-4; D gene ambiguous. CDR3 length: 13 amino acids. V was trimmed by 4 bases and J by 3 bases, leaving 6 bases between them. Germline CDR1 is SGHTA and CDR2 is FQGTGA.

The gene calls are TRBV7-3 and TRBJ2-2; 7 nucleotides align to TRBD1. CDR1 and CDR2 from the germline V gene are SGHTA and FQGTGA. J lost 7 bases, V lost 4 bases, and 6 bases had no gene match. CDR3 size: 14 residues. CDR3 protein: CASSSDRANGELFF. As DNA, the CDR3 is TGTGCCAGCAGCTCCGACAGGGCGAACGGGGAGCTGTTTTTT.

The CDR3 here is CASGSSYNSPLHF. The CDR3 region has the DNA TGTGCCAGCGGGAGCTCCTATAATTCACCCCTCCACTTT. The J gene is TRBJ1-6, the V gene TRBV7-2, with unresolved D. Trimming removed 8 bases from V and 0 bases from J, with 5 bases in between. Germline V gene data show CDR1 as SGHTA and CDR2 as FQGNSA. This CDR3 is 13 amino acids long.

The chain couples TRBV7-9 to TRBJ1-4; possibly TRBD1 for D (5 bases). V shed 2 bases and J shed 2 bases, with 9 bases lying between them. The CDR3 contains 15 residues. Germline assignment: CDR1 SEHNR and CDR2 FQNEAQ (reference sequence). CDR3 DNA: TGTGCCAGCAGCTTAAGCGGGGGGACTAATGAAAAACTGTTTTTT. Its protein product is CASSLSGGTNEKLFF.

The V and J genes are TRBV6-5 and TRBJ1-5; TRBD1 agrees at 7 bases. Looked up from germline, CDR1 is MNHEY and CDR2 is SVGAGI. V lost 2 bases and J lost 3; bases outside the gene matches: 7. This CDR3 has 16 amino acids. The CDR3 nucleotides are TGTGCCAGCAGTTACGATAGACAGGGAATCAATCAGCCCCAGCATTTT. Translation gives CASSYDRQGINQPQHF.

The chain links TRBV4-1 to TRBJ1-2, with TRBD1 matching over 7 bases. The CDR3 spans 15 residues. Germline-derived CDR1 and CDR2 are MGHRA and YSYEKL. With 2 bases clipped from V and 6 bases from J, the junction kept 9 bases outside the gene matches. The CDR3 sequence: CASSQRGAGGHGYTF. CDR3 nucleotides: TGCGCCAGCAGCCAAAGAGGGGCAGGGGGTCATGGCTACACCTTC.

The chain employs TRBV5-6 and TRBJ2-3, with 9 bases lining up with TRBD2. V shed 1 base, J shed 2 bases, and the junction held 2 bases outside the gene matches. CDR1 is SGHDT and CDR2 is YYEEEE in the germline V gene. The CDR3 contains 15 residues. The CDR3 here is CASSLKRGVTDTQYF. The CDR3 coding sequence is TGTGCCAGCAGCTTGAAGCGGGGGGTCACAGATACGCAGTATTTT.

The chain combines TRBV10-3 with TRBJ1-1; TRBD1 is a possible D gene (6 bases). Germline values: CDR1 ENHRY, CDR2 SYGVKD. CDR3 length: 14 residues. Between the trimmed V and J ends, which lost 0 bases and 3 bases, there was a span of 8 bases. CDR3 residues: CAISESAGDTEAFF. The CDR3 nucleotides read TGTGCCATCAGTGAGTCGGCAGGGGACACTGAAGCTTTCTTT.

This clone was seen just once. The rearrangement joins TRBV9 to TRBJ2-3; 12 positions agree with TRBD2. This CDR3 region has 17 residues. Per germline, CDR1 SGDLS and CDR2 YYNGEE. The ends lost 4 bases at V and 2 bases at J; junction bases unmatched: 8. The CDR3 sequence: CASSTSLAGGPTDTQYF. The DNA for the CDR3 is TGTGCCAGCAGCACCTCCCTAGCGGGAGGGCCCACAGATACGCAGTATTTT.

This chain connects TRBV19 to TRBJ1-1; possibly TRBD1 for D (5 bases). CDR1 and CDR2 from the germline V gene are LNHDA and SQIVND (reference sequence). V was shortened by 3 bases and J by 1 base, with 12 bases between the two germline ends. There are 15 residues in the CDR3. The CDR3 DNA reads TGTGCCAGTAGTATGGCGGGACCGCCGAACACTGAAGCTTTCTTT. Protein sequence: CASSMAGPPNTEAFF.

DNA of the CDR3: TGTGCCAGCAGCGTTTCCTTCAGGGGCGAGCAGTACTTC. Translation: CASSVSFRGEQYF. The genes are TRBV9 and TRBJ2-7, with D maybe TRBD1 (6 bases). The germline CDR1 and CDR2 sequences are SGDLS and YYNGEE. V was trimmed by 2 bases and J by 6 bases, leaving 12 bases between them. The CDR3 is made up of 13 amino acids.

The chain combines TRBV18 with TRBJ1-5; 7 bases line up with TRBD1. The germline V gene encodes CDR1 KGHSH and CDR2 LQKENI. Germline trimming cut 3 bases from V and 7 bases from J; bases unmatched to any gene: 6. The CDR3 has 14 amino acids. CDR3 nucleotide sequence: TGTGCCAGCTCACCCACAGACAGGGACCAGCCCCAGCATTTT. Translated: CASSPTDRDQPQHF.

This sequence joins TRBV28 and TRBJ1-5; 9 bases agree with TRBD1. CDR3 length: 17 amino acids. Germline V lookup: CDR1 MDHEN, CDR2 SYDVKM. Trimming took 1 base from V and 2 from J; bases not matched to a gene: 6. The DNA for the CDR3 is TGTGCCAGCAGTTTATCGGGGGGACAGGGCCGCAATCAGCCCCAGCATTTT. Translation: CASSLSGGQGRNQPQHF.

The chain carries TRBV11-3 and TRBJ1-2; D remains ambiguous. V lost 0 bases to trimming and J lost 5 bases, with 16 bases between them. The CDR3 has 16 amino acids. Germline values: CDR1 SGHNT, CDR2 YENEEA. The CDR3 loop is CASSLEGSRSGYGYTF. Written as DNA, the CDR3 is TGTGCCAGCAGCTTAGAAGGGAGCAGGTCGGGGTATGGCTACACCTTC.

This chain uses TRBV2 with TRBJ2-4; 9 nucleotides agree with TRBD1. CDR1 and CDR2 from the germline V gene are SNHLY and FYNNEI. The CDR3 consists of 15 residues. V was clipped by 11 bases and J by 0 bases; unmatched bases: 8. The CDR3 DNA sequence: TGTGCCGGAACAGGGGGCGCAGAAGCCAAAAACATTCAGTACTTC. Translation gives CAGTGGAEAKNIQYF.

The chain carries TRBV5-1 and TRBJ2-7; perhaps TRBD2 as D (6 bases). The CDR3 spans 14 residues. The V end was cut by 0 bases, the J end by 4 bases, with 11 bases between. Per the germline V gene, CDR1 is SGHRS and CDR2 is YFSETQ. The DNA for the CDR3 is TGCGCCAGCAGCTTGGACGGGAGTGGATACGAGCAGTACTTC. Residues: CASSLDGSGYEQYF.

The chain uses TRBV9 and TRBJ2-7, with TRBD1 matching 7 bases. Germline CDR1 and CDR2: SGDLS and YYNGEE. V shed 0 bases and J 5 bases; nucleotides not matched to a gene: 2. The length of the CDR3 is 13 residues. The CDR3 sequence: CASSVGQGHEQYF. DNA of the CDR3: TGTGCCAGCAGCGTAGGACAGGGCCACGAGCAGTACTTC.

The rearrangement links TRBV27 to TRBJ2-7, with 11 bases aligning to TRBD2. J gave up 6 bases and V 7 bases, and 8 bases lay outside the gene matches. Germline CDR1 MNHEY, CDR2 SMNVEV (reference sequence). This CDR3 has 14 amino acids. In DNA, the CDR3 is TGTGCCAGCATGGGTAGGCTAGCGGGAGGCGAGCAGTACTTC. It yields the protein CASMGRLAGGEQYF.

Here the CDR3 DNA reads TGTGCCAGCAGTTCCCGGTCTGCCATGAACACTGAAGCTTTCTTT. Translated: CASSSRSAMNTEAFF. J is TRBJ1-1 and V is TRBV6-5; D gene unclear. Trimming removed 4 bases at V and 0 bases at J, with 12 bases between. The CDR3 loop spans 15 amino acids. Germline V gives CDR1 MNHEY, CDR2 SVGAGI.